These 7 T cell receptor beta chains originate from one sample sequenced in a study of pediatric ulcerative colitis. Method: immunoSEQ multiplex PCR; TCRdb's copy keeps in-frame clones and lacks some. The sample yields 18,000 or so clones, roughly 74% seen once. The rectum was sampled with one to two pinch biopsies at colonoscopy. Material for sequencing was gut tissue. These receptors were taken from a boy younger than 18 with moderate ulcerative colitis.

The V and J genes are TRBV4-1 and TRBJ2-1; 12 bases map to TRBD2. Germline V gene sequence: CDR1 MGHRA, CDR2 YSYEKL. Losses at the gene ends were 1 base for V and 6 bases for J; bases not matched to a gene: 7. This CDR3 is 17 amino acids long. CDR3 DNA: TGCGCCAGCAGCCAAGGTCAGACTAGCGGGAGCTCCAATGAGCAGTTCTTC. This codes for CASSQGQTSGSSNEQFF.

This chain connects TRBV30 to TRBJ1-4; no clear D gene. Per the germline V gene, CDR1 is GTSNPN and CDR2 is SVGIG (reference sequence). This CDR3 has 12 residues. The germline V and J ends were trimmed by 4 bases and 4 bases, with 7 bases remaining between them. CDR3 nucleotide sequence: TGTGCCTGGACAGATAGTAATGAAAAACTGTTTTTT. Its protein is CAWTDSNEKLFF.

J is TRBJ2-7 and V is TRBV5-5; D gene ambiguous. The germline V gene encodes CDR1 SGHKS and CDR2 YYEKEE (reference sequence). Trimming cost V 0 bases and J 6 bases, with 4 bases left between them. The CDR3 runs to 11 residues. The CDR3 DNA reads TGTGCCAGCAGCTTGGAATCCGAGCAGTACTTC. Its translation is CASSLESEQYF.

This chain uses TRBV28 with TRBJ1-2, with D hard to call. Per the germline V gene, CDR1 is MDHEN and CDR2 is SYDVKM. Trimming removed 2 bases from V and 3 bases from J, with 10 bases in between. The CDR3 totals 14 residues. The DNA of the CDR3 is TGTGCCAGCAGTTTAAAGCGATGGGACTATGGCTACACCTTC. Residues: CASSLKRWDYGYTF.

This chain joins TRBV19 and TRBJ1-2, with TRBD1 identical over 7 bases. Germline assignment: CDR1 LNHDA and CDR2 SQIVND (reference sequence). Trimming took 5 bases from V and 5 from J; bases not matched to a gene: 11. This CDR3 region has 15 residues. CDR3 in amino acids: CASSAPDRRFYGYTF. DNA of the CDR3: TGTGCCAGTAGTGCCCCGGACAGGAGATTTTATGGCTACACCTTC. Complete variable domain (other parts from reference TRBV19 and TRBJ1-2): DGGITQSPKYLFRKEGQNVTLSCEQNLNHDAMYWYRQDPGQGLRLIYYSQIVNDFQKGDIAEGYSVSREKKESFPLTVTSAQKNPTAFYLCASSAPDRRFYGYTFGSGTRLTVV.

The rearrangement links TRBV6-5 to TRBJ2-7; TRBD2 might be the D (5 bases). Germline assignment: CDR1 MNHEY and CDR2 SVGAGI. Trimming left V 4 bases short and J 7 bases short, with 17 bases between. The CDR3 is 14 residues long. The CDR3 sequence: CASSSTLGAREQYF. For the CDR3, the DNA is TGTGCCAGCAGTTCCACGCTGGGAGCCAGGGAGCAGTACTTC.

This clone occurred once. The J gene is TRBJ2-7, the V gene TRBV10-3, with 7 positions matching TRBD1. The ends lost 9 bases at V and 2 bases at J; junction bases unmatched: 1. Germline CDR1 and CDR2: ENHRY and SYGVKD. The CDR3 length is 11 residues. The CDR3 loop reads CAIGGPYEQYF. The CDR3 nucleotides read TGTGCCATAGGGGGCCCCTACGAGCAGTACTTC.